This is a list of T cell receptor beta chains from one sample in a study of cytomegalovirus exposure and HLA in healthy donors. TCRdb keeps only in-frame clones here, not all; method: immunoSEQ multiplex PCR. This table holds some 150,000 clones, about 72% found once. Sequenced material: PBMCs. The source of these receptors is a man aged 60 to 75 in good health and CMV-seronegative. Each CDR3 is given with its conserved first and last residue. Each record gives: D gene, CDR3 length, J gene, V gene, clone size, CDR3 protein, CDR3 DNA. D genes are given only for firm matches. Only some rows state a clone size, as once, few, many or a class for expanded clones.

>TRBD1|14|TRBJ1-2|TRBV6-1|few
CASRYRDRGRGYTF
TGTGCCAGCAGATACCGGGACAGGGGCCGCGGCTACACCTTC
>-|15|TRBJ1-1|TRBV5-1|-
CASSFTPGQNTEAFF
TGCGCCAGCAGCTTCACCCCGGGACAGAACACTGAAGCTTTCTTT
>-|12|TRBJ2-3|TRBV7-9|few
CASSPYTDTQYF
TGTGCCAGCAGCCCGTACACAGATACGCAGTATTTT
>TRBD2|16|TRBJ2-5|TRBV19|-
CASSIDIGRVGRTQYF
TGTGCCAGTAGTATAGATATTGGGAGGGTCGGGCGGACCCAGTACTTC
>-|15|TRBJ2-6|TRBV19|-
CASSTTGTGANVLTF
TGTGCCAGTAGCACGACAGGTACTGGGGCCAACGTCCTGACTTTC
>TRBD1|17|TRBJ2-2|TRBV5-1|-
CASSLSKTGTNTGELFF
TGCGCCAGCAGCTTATCAAAGACAGGGACGAACACCGGGGAGCTGTTTTTT
>TRBD1|15|TRBJ2-1|TRBV5-1|-
CASQERTGRYNEQFF
TGCGCCAGCCAAGAGAGGACAGGGAGGTACAATGAGCAGTTCTTC
>TRBD1|14|TRBJ1-5|TRBV10-3|-
CAISERQGAPSQHF
TGTGCCATCAGTGAGAGACAGGGGGCGCCGAGCCAGCATTTT
>-|15|TRBJ2-7|TRBV18|-
CASSPPNTGNYEQYF
TGTGCCAGCTCACCACCGAATACAGGGAACTACGAGCAGTACTTC
>TRBD1|13|TRBJ2-5|TRBV7-8|few
CASSRTGGETQYF
TGTGCCAGCAGCCGAACAGGGGGAGAGACCCAGTACTTC
>TRBD1|13|TRBJ2-3|TRBV7-2|few
CASSLGQADTQYF
TGTGCCAGCAGCTTGGGACAGGCGGATACGCAGTATTTT
>TRBD1|15|TRBJ2-5|TRBV19|-
CASSSTGQGLGEQYF
TGTGCCAGTAGCAGCACAGGACAGGGACTGGGTGAGCAGTACTTC
>-|15|TRBJ1-5|TRBV7-2|few
CASSLDRDINQPQHF
TGTGCCAGCAGCTTAGACCGGGACATCAATCAGCCCCAGCATTTT
>TRBD1|14|TRBJ1-1|TRBV19|-
CASSAGQGNTEAFF
TGTGCCAGTAGTGCAGGACAGGGGAACACTGAAGCTTTCTTT
>-|12|TRBJ2-7|TRBV7-9|-
CASSGQIYEQYF
TGTGCCAGCAGCGGACAGATCTACGAGCAGTACTTC
>TRBD2|13|TRBJ2-5|TRBV19|few
CASGRAYQETQYF
TGTGCCAGCGGGAGGGCCTACCAAGAGACCCAGTACTTC
>-|15|TRBJ2-3|TRBV6-1|-
CASSEGQEFRDTQYF
TGTGCCAGCAGTGAAGGGCAAGAGTTCAGGGATACGCAGTATTTT
>TRBD1|14|TRBJ2-5|TRBV7-2|-
CASSWTGGSETQYF
TGTGCCAGCAGCTGGACAGGGGGCTCAGAGACCCAGTACTTC
>TRBD2|16|TRBJ2-1|TRBV5-4|-
CASSFPSGTLSNEQFF
TGTGCCAGCAGCTTCCCTAGCGGGACTCTTTCCAATGAGCAGTTCTTC
>-|17|TRBJ2-1|TRBV11-1|few
CASSQAASRISYNEQFF
TGTGCCAGCAGCCAAGCCGCTAGCAGAATCTCCTACAATGAGCAGTTCTTC
>TRBD2|15|TRBJ2-1|TRBV9|-
CASSVGGGPYNEQFF
TGTGCCAGCAGCGTAGGCGGGGGGCCCTACAATGAGCAGTTCTTC
>-|16|TRBJ1-3|TRBV5-1|-
CASSWTPGQSGNTIYF
TGCGCCAGCAGCTGGACACCCGGGCAGTCTGGAAACACCATATATTTT
>TRBD2|15|TRBJ2-3|TRBV6-5|few
CASSYTTSGGTPQYF
TGTGCCAGCAGTTACACAACTAGCGGGGGCACTCCGCAGTATTTT
>-|16|TRBJ2-4|TRBV6-6|few
CASSYPGTLAKNIQYF
TGTGCCAGCAGTTACCCCGGGACATTAGCCAAAAACATTCAGTACTTC
>-|13|TRBJ1-2|TRBV2|-
CASSAARGYGYTF
TGTGCCAGCAGTGCGGCCAGGGGCTATGGCTACACCTTC
>-|13|TRBJ2-1|TRBV7-2|-
CASSFRGYNEQFF
TGTGCCAGCAGCTTTCGGGGTTACAATGAGCAGTTCTTC
>-|13|TRBJ2-7|TRBV6-6|-
CASSLTGAYEQYF
TGTGCCAGCAGTTTGACAGGAGCCTACGAGCAGTACTTC
>TRBD1|15|TRBJ1-1|TRBV19|few
CASSGGQGLNTEAFF
TGTGCCAGTAGTGGGGGACAGGGGCTGAACACTGAAGCTTTCTTT
>TRBD2|17|TRBJ2-3|TRBV13|-
CASSLGGTSGTPDTQYF
TGTGCCAGCAGCTTAGGAGGGACTAGCGGGACCCCAGATACGCAGTATTTT
>TRBD1|15|TRBJ2-5|TRBV5-1|-
CASRPPGTGVETQYF
TGCGCCAGCAGGCCACCGGGGACAGGGGTTGAGACCCAGTACTTC
>TRBD2|17|TRBJ2-5|TRBV7-9|-
CASSLAYSGQPKETQYF
TGTGCCAGCAGCTTAGCGTATAGCGGGCAACCGAAAGAGACCCAGTACTTC
>-|11|TRBJ2-5|TRBV28|-
CASSLLETQYF
TGTGCCAGCAGTTTACTTGAGACCCAGTACTTC
>-|14|TRBJ2-3|TRBV7-2|-
CASSFSGSTDTQYF
TGTGCCAGCAGCTTTAGCGGAAGCACAGATACGCAGTATTTT
>TRBD1|14|TRBJ2-7|TRBV5-1|-
CASSWGQGTYEQYF
TGCGCCAGCAGCTGGGGACAGGGTACCTACGAGCAGTACTTC
>TRBD2|14|TRBJ2-7|TRBV27|-
CASSSAGGPYEQYF
TGTGCCAGCAGTTCGGCGGGAGGGCCCTACGAGCAGTACTTC